This T cell receptor (beta chain) is drawn from a study of cytomegalovirus exposure and HLA in healthy donors. Whole-study findings and limits: TCR beta chains numbering more than 150 were designated cytomegalovirus-associated. Some V segments (TRBV6-2 and TRBV6-3 among them) were excluded as indistinguishable. More clonal expansion characterized HLA-associated TCR beta chains than equally common others in a later analysis.

As concerns this clone: What it binds is unknown.

Researchers ran the PCR with 60 Vbeta and 13 Jbeta primers. Sequenced by immunoSEQ multiplex PCR; TCRdb stores in-frame clones only, minus some. The profile covers about 120,000 clones, with 77% appearing a single time and roughly 5.8% taken by the ten largest. The length of the CDR3 is 15 residues. Germline loops: CDR1 MNHEY, CDR2 SMNVEV (reference sequence). V lost 6 bases, J lost 7 bases, and 6 bases stayed unmatched. V and J are TRBV27 and TRBJ1-6, with 10 bases lining up with TRBD1. This receptor was obtained from a man younger than 30 in good health and CMV-seropositive. Sequenced sample: PBMCs. The CDR3 loop reads CASSLDRGGNSPLHF. CDR3 nucleotides: TGTGCCAGCAGCCTGGACAGGGGGGGAAATTCACCCCTCCACTTT.